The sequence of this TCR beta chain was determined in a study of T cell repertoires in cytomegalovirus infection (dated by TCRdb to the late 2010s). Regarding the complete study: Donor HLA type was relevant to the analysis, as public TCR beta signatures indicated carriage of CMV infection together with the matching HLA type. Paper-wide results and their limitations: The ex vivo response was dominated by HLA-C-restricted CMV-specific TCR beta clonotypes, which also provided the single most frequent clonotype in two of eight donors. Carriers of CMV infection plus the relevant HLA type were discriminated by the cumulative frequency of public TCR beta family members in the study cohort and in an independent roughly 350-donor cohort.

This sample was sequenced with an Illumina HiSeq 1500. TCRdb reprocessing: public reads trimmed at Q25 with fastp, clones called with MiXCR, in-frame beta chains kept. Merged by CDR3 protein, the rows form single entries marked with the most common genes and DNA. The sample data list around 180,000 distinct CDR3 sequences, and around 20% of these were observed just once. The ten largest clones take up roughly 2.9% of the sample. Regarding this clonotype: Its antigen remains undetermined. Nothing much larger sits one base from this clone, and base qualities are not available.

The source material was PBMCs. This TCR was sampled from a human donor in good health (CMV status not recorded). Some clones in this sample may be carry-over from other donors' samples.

The CDR3 protein sequence reads: CASSYSASGASGEQFF. The nucleotide sequence is given as TGTGCCAGCAGTTACTCTGCTAGCGGGGCATCGGGGGAGCAGTTCTTC. Recombination connected TRBV6-6 to TRBJ2-1, with TRBD2 identical over 9 junction bases. Germline trimming amounts to 0 bases on V and 10 bases on J, with 10 as the count of junction bases outside the gene matches. For CDR1 and CDR2, the germline V gene (reference sequence) lists MNHNY and SVGAGI. The CDR3 contains 16 residues, cysteine and phenylalanine counted. Here the CDR3 DNA is all that survives: 48 bases in frame from base 1.